Given below is one TCR beta chain in context. Generated by immunoSEQ multiplex PCR, the TCRdb table keeps only in-frame clones and is missing some. This sample yields around 29,000 clones, of which 75% to 90% are seen a single time; over 3% belongs to the top ten. The CDR3 consists of 14 residues. The V end lost 4 bases, the J end lost 6 bases, and 15 bases lay between the germline ends. CDR1 is LNHNV and CDR2 is YYDKDF in the germline V gene (reference sequence). The data were obtained in a study of T cell changes during pregnancy in multiple sclerosis. The source was CD4+ T cells from peripheral blood mononuclear cells, collected in the first trimester of pregnancy. The TCR originated in a female donor in good health, enrolled as a control in a pregnancy study. The V call is TRBV15, the J call TRBJ1-2; D uncertain. The DNA for the CDR3 is TGTGCCACCAGCACCCTCCAAACGGTGGATGGCTACACCTTC. Its protein product is CATSTLQTVDGYTF. Based on the CDR3 plus reference TRBV15 and TRBJ1-2, the full variable domain is DAMVIQNPRYQVTQFGKPVTLSCSQTLNHNVMYWYQQKSSQAPKLLFHYYDKDFNNEADTPDNFQSRRPNTSFCFLDIRSPGLGDTAMYLCATSTLQTVDGYTFGSGTRLTVV.